A single sample gave rise to the 9 T cell receptor beta chains below, sequenced in a study of blood T cell repertoires in COVID-19. Clones were sequenced by immunoSEQ multiplex PCR, and TCRdb holds only the in-frame ones, with some missing. The table includes some 330,000 clones, around 83% detected once. Sequences were obtained from PBMCs or T cells enriched from blood (not recorded which). The source is a woman aged 50 to 60 who had recovered from COVID-19.

The rearrangement joins TRBV29-1 to TRBJ2-7; 9 bases are shared with TRBD1. CDR3 length equals 14 residues. V shed 4 bases, J shed 6 bases, and the junction held 10 bases outside the gene matches. Germline loops: CDR1 SQVTM, CDR2 ANQGSEA. Written as DNA, the CDR3 is TGCAGCGTTGGGGACGGGACAGGGAGGACCGAGCAGTACTTC. Amino acid sequence: CSVGDGTGRTEQYF.

This chain uses TRBV3-1 (or the pseudogene TRBV3-2) with TRBJ2-4; perhaps TRBD2 as D (6 bases). Germline CDR1 and CDR2: LGHDT and YNNKEL (reference sequence). CDR3 length: 17 residues. V was cut by 2 bases and J by 2 bases, with 16 bases left in between. CDR3 sequence reads: CASSQSSGGLTKNIQYF. The CDR3 DNA is TGTGCCAGCAGCCAATCGTCCGGAGGGTTAACCAAAAACATTCAGTACTTC.

The chain recombines TRBV28 with TRBJ1-2; 9 bases are shared with TRBD1. CDR1 and CDR2 (germline): MDHEN, SYDVKM. Trimming at V came to 4 bases and at J to 11 bases, leaving 11 bases not matched to a gene. The CDR3 loop spans 14 amino acids. In DNA, the CDR3 is TGTGCCAGCAGTTGGTCGGAAACAGGGGGCAGTTACACCTTC. Protein sequence: CASSWSETGGSYTF.

As concerns this clone: One end of the junction fails to match germline, which may point to a read error. This sequence joins TRBV6-1 and TRBJ2-1; a possible D gene is TRBD1 (6 bases). There are 16 residues in the CDR3. Germline V CDR1 and CDR2: MNHNS, SASEGT. CDR3 nucleotides: TGTGCCAGCAGAGAAGCTACAGGGAGCTCCTACAATGAGCAGTTCTTC. This encodes CASREATGSSYNEQFF.

This clone has just a few counts. The V and J genes are TRBV6-2 or TRBV6-3 and TRBJ2-2, with unresolved D. CDR1 MNHEY and CDR2 SVGEGT come from the germline V gene. This CDR3 contains 17 residues. Trimming cost V 5 bases and J 3 bases, with 19 bases left between them. CDR3 coding DNA: TGTGCCAGCAGTCAACCCGGTGTGGGCCCTCACACCGGGGAGCTGTTTTTT. Amino acid sequence: CASSQPGVGPHTGELFF.

This rearrangement joins TRBV18 to TRBJ1-1, with a possible D match to TRBD1 (5 bases). V was trimmed by 2 bases and J by 10 bases, leaving 14 bases between them. CDR1 KGHSH and CDR2 LQKENI come from the germline V gene. There are 13 residues in the CDR3. For the CDR3, the DNA is TGTGCCAGCTCACCAGGGACCCCGGGGGGAGCTTTCTTT. Translating gives CASSPGTPGGAFF.

This clone appeared once. The V and J genes are TRBV27 and TRBJ1-2, with 7 bases lining up with TRBD1. This CDR3 contains 14 residues. CDR1 is MNHEY, CDR2 SMNVEV, per germline (reference sequence). V trimming: 4 bases; J trimming: 5 bases; junction bases outside the gene matches: 7. CDR3 sequence reads: CASSSLGTAYGYTF. CDR3 sequence (DNA): TGTGCCAGCAGTTCGCTGGGGACAGCATATGGCTACACCTTC.

A word on this clone: Different DNA sequences within this sample yield the same CDR3. The V and J genes are TRBV19 and TRBJ1-2; D remains ambiguous. Germline V CDR1 and CDR2: LNHDA, SQIVND (reference sequence). The CDR3 length is 12 residues. V lost 3 bases, J lost 8 bases, and 10 bases lay in between. The CDR3 DNA follows: TGTGCCAGTAGTATCCGGGGTACAGGCTACACCTTC. It is translated as CASSIRGTGYTF.

The genes are TRBV5-4 and TRBJ1-2; D might be TRBD1 (6 bases). CDR1 SGHNT and CDR2 YYREEE come from the germline V gene (reference sequence). V dropped 4 bases and J dropped 3 bases, with 19 bases sitting between them. The CDR3 is 16 amino acids. The CDR3 here is CASSIRTAPLDYGYTF. The DNA for the CDR3 is TGTGCCAGCAGCATTCGGACAGCCCCTCTAGACTATGGCTACACCTTC.